These 5 T cell receptor beta chains came from one sample sequenced in a study of CD8 T cells in ankylosing spondylitis. Study observations and caveats: Within ankylosing spondylitis blood, a TCR beta motif made up of several highly homologous variants appeared to be characteristic.

TCRdb re-called the 5' RACE reads through MiXCR, storing one row per CDR3 protein. The sample has roughly 400,000 distinct CDR3 sequences, about a fifth seen once; the top ten hold about 17%. Their antigens remain unidentified. The sample was blood, either unsorted or a sorted T cell fraction (not recorded which). All receptors derive from a male donor with ankylosing spondylitis.

This clonotype has more than one count but fewer than ten. This sequence joins TRBV20-1 and TRBJ2-2; tentative D call: TRBD1 (6 bases). Trimming shortened V by 3 bases and J by 4 bases, and 12 bases separated the two germline ends. In germline, CDR1 is DFQATT, CDR2 SNEGSKA (reference sequence). The CDR3 loop spans 14 amino acids. CDR3 DNA: TGCAGTGCTAGTTTTCCCAGGGGCACCGGGGAGCTGTTTTTT. This sequence encodes CSASFPRGTGELFF.

The V call is TRBV6-1, the J call TRBJ2-4, with D perhaps TRBD1 (5 bases). In germline, CDR1 is MNHNS, CDR2 SASEGT. V lost 5 bases and J lost 0, with 14 bases in between. The CDR3 extends over 16 amino acids. DNA for the CDR3: TGTGCCAGCAGTCCGCTGATCCAGGGAGCCAAAAACATTCAGTACTTC. Protein sequence: CASSPLIQGAKNIQYF.

Regarding this clonotype: At one end the junction does not follow the germline gene, possibly because of a read error. The V gene is TRBV3-1, the J gene TRBJ1-1, with a weak D call TRBD1 (5 bases). Germline CDR1 reads LGHDT; CDR2 reads YNNKEL (reference sequence). This CDR3 comprises 13 residues. Written as DNA, the CDR3 is TGTGCCAGCAGACAAGCGGCAGGACAAAAAGCTTTCTTT. This translates into CASRQAAGQKAFF.

The CDR3 DNA follows: TGCAGTGCTAGTTTTGATGGGACTATAGGGGGGAACGGATACAATGAGCAGTTCTTC. This encodes CSASFDGTIGGNGYNEQFF. The V call is TRBV20-1, the J call TRBJ2-1; D is perhaps TRBD2 (7 bases). CDR3 length: 19 amino acids. Between the trimmed V and J ends, which lost 3 bases and 4 bases, there was a span of 28 bases. From germline, CDR1 is DFQATT and CDR2 SNEGSKA (reference sequence).

The V and J genes are TRBV10-3 and TRBJ2-7, with 9 bases that match TRBD1. The CDR3 covers 14 residues. With V trimmed by 7 bases and J by 6 bases, 10 bases remained unmatched. CDR1 and CDR2 (germline): ENHRY, SYGVKD. This chain's CDR3 is CAITGDRVYREQYF. DNA of the CDR3: TGTGCCATCACCGGGGACAGGGTTTATCGCGAGCAGTACTTC.